The 17 T cell receptor beta chains reported below all come from one sample, sequenced in a study of CD8 T cells in Susac syndrome. It was with random hexamers that roughly 0.45 to 1 ug RNA was reverse transcribed. TCRdb re-derived calls from the immunoSEQ multiplex PCR reads in MiXCR, one entry per CDR3 protein. The sample lists 180,000 or so distinct CDR3 sequences, about 94% occurring once. The specimen was CD4+ T cells from PBMCs. The receptors stem from a human donor with multiple sclerosis.

The chain combines TRBV15 with TRBJ1-1; D uncertain. This CDR3 spans 12 amino acids. The V and J ends lost 2 bases and 8 bases respectively, with 9 bases between them. Germline lookup yields CDR1 LNHNV and CDR2 YYDKDF (reference sequence). The CDR3 DNA reads TGTGCCACCAGCAGACTCCGCGCGGAAGCTTTCTTT. This sequence encodes CATSRLRAEAFF.

The V gene is TRBV29-1, the J gene TRBJ2-3; 8 bases line up with TRBD1. Trimming at V came to 2 bases and at J to 4 bases, leaving 8 bases not matched to a gene. CDR3 size: 15 residues. CDR1 SQVTM and CDR2 ANQGSEA come from the germline V gene. The CDR3 bases are TGCAGCGTTGAAAGCCAGGGGGCGGTTTCAGATACGCAGTATTTT. Translated, it gives CSVESQGAVSDTQYF.

This clonotype is a singleton in its sample. The V call is TRBV6-2 or TRBV6-3, the J call TRBJ1-1; D might be TRBD1 (6 bases). The germline CDR1 and CDR2 sequences are MNHEY and SVGEGT. This CDR3 has 12 amino acids. V was shortened by 5 bases and J by 8 bases, with 12 bases between the two germline ends. The CDR3 DNA is TGTGCCAGCAGTACGGGACAAAGAGAAGCTTTCTTT. Translated, it gives CASSTGQREAFF.

This clonotype was seen a single time. The chain combines TRBV30 with TRBJ2-5; a possible D gene is TRBD2 (7 bases). The CDR3 runs 15 residues. Germline-derived CDR1 and CDR2 are GTSNPN and SVGIG (reference sequence). Deletions cut 1 base from V and 2 bases from J, with 14 bases between. This CDR3 is CAWSAKQGLQETQYF. The CDR3 region has the DNA TGTGCCTGGAGTGCCAAACAGGGACTACAAGAGACCCAGTACTTC.

The count of this clonotype is one. The rearrangement uses TRBV2 and TRBJ1-5; 7 nucleotides match TRBD1. Germline trimming cut 4 bases from V and 6 bases from J; bases unmatched to any gene: 6. The CDR3 extends over 14 amino acids. Germline CDR1 is SNHLY and CDR2 is FYNNEI. The CDR3 region has the DNA TGTGCCAGCAGTGGACAGGGAGAGGGTCAGCCCCAGCATTTT. This gives the protein CASSGQGEGQPQHF.

The chain joins TRBV3-1 to TRBJ1-1; D gene unclear. The CDR3 is 14 amino acids. V lost 4 bases and J lost 3, with 12 bases in between. CDR1 and CDR2 from the germline V gene are LGHDT and YNNKEL (reference sequence). CDR3 residues: CASSPRPTYTEAFF. The CDR3 DNA follows: TGTGCCAGCAGCCCCCGACCGACTTACACTGAAGCTTTCTTT.

This clonotype came up once. V and J are TRBV2 and TRBJ1-6, with D maybe TRBD1 (5 bases). Germline-derived CDR1 and CDR2 are SNHLY and FYNNEI. The CDR3 sequence is 14 residues long. The ends were cut back, 4 bases at V and 6 bases at J, with 10 bases in the middle. The CDR3 DNA reads as TGTGCCAGCAGTGTCGACAGCTTTAATTCACCCCTCCACTTT. It encodes CASSVDSFNSPLHF.

The rearrangement joins TRBV20-1 to TRBJ2-7, with a possible D match to TRBD1 (6 bases). Trimming removed 5 bases at V and 1 base at J, with 9 bases between. Germline CDR1 DFQATT, CDR2 SNEGSKA (reference sequence). The CDR3 is made up of 12 amino acids. The CDR3 sequence: CSAGGQSYEQYF. CDR3 in DNA: TGCAGTGCTGGAGGACAGTCCTACGAGCAGTACTTC.

The chain carries TRBV10-3 and TRBJ2-7; D call uncertain. In germline, CDR1 is ENHRY, CDR2 SYGVKD. The CDR3 extends over 13 amino acids. V was trimmed by 2 bases and J by 4 bases, leaving 9 bases between them. CDR3 in amino acids: CAISEQRNYEQYF. The CDR3, as DNA: TGTGCCATCAGTGAGCAGAGAAATTACGAGCAGTACTTC.

V and J are TRBV9 and TRBJ1-6; 7 bases match TRBD1. Germline CDR1 reads SGDLS; CDR2 reads YYNGEE. With 4 bases clipped from V and 7 bases from J, the junction kept 8 bases outside the gene matches. This CDR3 comprises 15 residues. The CDR3 region is CASSPGDSSNSPLHF. The DNA of the CDR3 is TGTGCCAGCAGCCCCGGGGACAGCTCCAATTCACCCCTCCACTTT.

V gene TRBV20-1 combines with J gene TRBJ1-5, with D tentatively TRBD1 (6 bases). Trimming took 5 bases from V and 1 from J, leaving 12 bases between them. The CDR3 covers 14 residues. Germline V gene data show CDR1 as DFQATT and CDR2 as SNEGSKA (reference sequence). This chain's CDR3 is CSAVGQTSNQPQHF. DNA for the CDR3: TGCAGTGCTGTTGGACAGACAAGCAATCAGCCCCAGCATTTT.

The V gene is TRBV7-9, the J gene TRBJ2-1; 7 bases agree with TRBD2. Germline CDR1 SEHNR, CDR2 FQNEAQ (reference sequence). The CDR3 length is 16 residues. V dropped 2 bases and J dropped 7; count of bases not matched to a gene: 11. In DNA form, the CDR3 reads TGTGCCAGCAGCTTAATGACTAGCTGGGGGTCGAATGAGCAGTTCTTC. It translates to CASSLMTSWGSNEQFF.

The DNA for the CDR3 is TGCAGCGCCTCAGAAAACTACGAGCAGTACTTC. Encoded protein: CSASENYEQYF. The chain combines TRBV29-1 with TRBJ2-7; D is unclear. Germline V gene data show CDR1 as SQVTM and CDR2 as ANQGSEA. The V gene lost 7 bases and the J gene lost 3 bases, with 10 bases spanning the gap. The CDR3 contains 11 residues.

V and J are TRBV20-1 and TRBJ2-5, with TRBD2 matching over 7 bases. CDR1 is DFQATT, CDR2 SNEGSKA, per germline (reference sequence). The CDR3 is 15 amino acids. V was pared by 4 bases and J by 5 bases, with 13 bases of the junction left unmatched. For the CDR3, the DNA is TGCAGTGCTAAATCATGGACTAGTGGGTCGGAGACCCAGTACTTC. Residues: CSAKSWTSGSETQYF.

The chain couples TRBV14 to TRBJ1-1; D is possibly TRBD1 (5 bases). Trimming took 3 bases from V and 1 from J, leaving 6 bases between them. The CDR3 runs 13 residues. Germline V CDR1 and CDR2: SGHDN, FVKESK. CDR3 nucleotide sequence: TGTGCCAGCAGCCACCAGGGGAACACTGAAGCTTTCTTT. It is translated as CASSHQGNTEAFF.

The chain joins TRBV30 to TRBJ2-2, with 9 positions matching TRBD1. V dropped 2 bases and J dropped 6; count of bases not matched to a gene: 1. Germline CDR1 GTSNPN, CDR2 SVGIG (reference sequence). The CDR3 has 13 residues. The CDR3 loop is CAWSRTGAGELFF. In DNA, the CDR3 is TGTGCCTGGAGTCGGACAGGGGCCGGGGAGCTGTTTTTT.

The rearrangement uses TRBV6-5 and TRBJ2-1; D may be TRBD2 (6 bases). The V end was cut by 6 bases, the J end by 5 bases, with 14 bases between. This CDR3 has 14 amino acids. CDR1 and CDR2 (germline): MNHEY, SVGAGI. CDR3 in amino acids: CASSPGLRNNEQFF. In nucleotides, the CDR3 is TGTGCCAGCAGCCCGGGACTGCGAAACAATGAGCAGTTCTTC.